The 24 T cell receptor beta chains below come from one sample, sequenced in a study of blood T cell repertoires in COVID-19. The data were produced by immunoSEQ multiplex PCR, yet TCRdb's version contains in-frame clones alone and is incomplete. The repertoire holds some 140,000 clones, with 78% as singletons. Sequenced: peripheral blood. Every receptor here comes from an older man with acute or convalescent COVID-19.

The chain recombines TRBV2 with TRBJ2-5, with TRBD2 identical over 12 bases. Germline V gene lookup returns CDR1 SNHLY and CDR2 FYNNEI. The CDR3 is 15 residues long. V trimming: 4 bases; J trimming: 7 bases; junction bases outside the gene matches: 7. The CDR3 loop is CASSVSSGGAGTQYF. The CDR3, as DNA: TGTGCCAGCAGTGTGTCTAGCGGGGGGGCCGGGACCCAGTACTTC.

This clone was seen more than once but under ten times. V is TRBV19 and J is TRBJ2-7; 7 bases match TRBD1. The CDR3 consists of 16 residues. V shed 1 base, J shed 2 bases, and the junction held 8 bases outside the gene matches. Germline assignment: CDR1 LNHDA and CDR2 SQIVND (reference sequence). The CDR3 bases are TGTGCCAGTAGTATAGCACAGAGACAGGGAACCTACGAGCAGTACTTC. Translating gives CASSIAQRQGTYEQYF.

This rearrangement joins TRBV18 to TRBJ2-2, with 9 bases aligning to TRBD1. This CDR3 spans 19 amino acids. Germline lookup yields CDR1 KGHSH and CDR2 LQKENI. V lost 1 base, J lost 6 bases, and 15 bases stayed unmatched. The CDR3 DNA follows: TGTGCCAGCTCACCACTACAGGGGGCGCAGGTCCGTGTAGCCGGGGAGCTGTTTTTT. Translation: CASSPLQGAQVRVAGELFF.

This clone has at least ten counts. The sample holds other DNA sequences that translate to the same CDR3. The chain has TRBV11-2 and TRBJ1-6, with D unclear. Germline values: CDR1 SGHAT, CDR2 FQNNGV. CDR3 size: 13 residues. Trimming removed 5 bases at V and 6 bases at J, with 8 bases between. In DNA, the CDR3 is TGTGCCAGCAGCACCACAGCTAATTCACCCCTCCACTTT. It yields the protein CASSTTANSPLHF. Drawing the rest from reference TRBV11-2 and TRBJ1-6, the complete variable domain is EAGVAQSPRYKIIEKRQSVAFWCNPISGHATLYWYQQILGQGPKLLIQFQNNGVVDDSQLPKDRFSAERLKGVDSTLKIQPAKLEDSAVYLCASSTTANSPLHFGNGTRLTVT.

The gene calls are TRBV23-1 and TRBJ1-2; no clear D. TRBV23-1 is an ORF, with its function uncertain. CDR3 length: 11 amino acids. V was pared by 8 bases and J by 2 bases, with 6 bases between. CDR3 in amino acids: CASGLNYGYTF. In DNA form, the CDR3 reads TGCGCCAGCGGGCTGAACTATGGCTACACCTTC.

The V call is TRBV5-4, the J call TRBJ1-1; D is uncertain. The length of the CDR3 is 18 residues. The V gene lost 0 bases and the J gene lost 3 bases, with 21 bases spanning the gap. CDR1 SGHNT and CDR2 YYREEE come from the germline V gene (reference sequence). CDR3 in DNA: TGTGCCAGCAGCTTGGGTATCTGGCCCGGGGTTCGGGACACTGAAGCTTTCTTT. As protein: CASSLGIWPGVRDTEAFF.

This chain connects TRBV9 to TRBJ2-6; no reliable D call. CDR3 size: 17 residues. V was clipped by 5 bases and J by 0 bases, with 15 bases between them. Germline CDR1 is SGDLS and CDR2 is YYNGEE. The CDR3 sequence is CASRSVNPSSGANVLTF. In nucleotides, the CDR3 is TGTGCCAGCAGGAGTGTGAATCCGAGCTCTGGGGCCAACGTCCTGACTTTC.

The CDR3 DNA follows: TGTGCCAGCTCACCACCAGCCGACAGAGTGAACACTGAAGCTTTCTTT. Translating gives CASSPPADRVNTEAFF. The chain links TRBV18 to TRBJ1-1; TRBD1 is a possible D gene (5 bases). The V end was cut by 0 bases, the J end by 0 bases, with 11 bases between. Germline V gene sequence: CDR1 KGHSH, CDR2 LQKENI. The CDR3 consists of 16 residues.

This clone was counted a few times. V gene TRBV6-6 combines with J gene TRBJ2-7; no clear D gene. V gave up 6 bases and J gave up 2 bases, with 8 bases separating them. The germline gives CDR1 MNHNY, CDR2 SVGAGI (reference sequence). The CDR3 is made up of 12 amino acids. The CDR3 DNA reads as TGTGCCAGCAGCCCTACAGCCTACGAGCAGTACGTC. Amino acid sequence: CASSPTAYEQYV.

The chain employs TRBV19 and TRBJ1-5; D not resolved. V was clipped by 0 bases and J by 7 bases, with 13 bases between them. This CDR3 region has 15 residues. Germline V gene sequence: CDR1 LNHDA, CDR2 SQIVND (reference sequence). DNA of the CDR3: TGTGCCAGTAGTATAGAAGGGCGGGCTGGACAGCCCCAGCATTTT. As protein: CASSIEGRAGQPQHF. The variable domain in full, with the rest retrieved from reference TRBV19 and TRBJ1-5, is DGGITQSPKYLFRKEGQNVTLSCEQNLNHDAMYWYRQDPGQGLRLIYYSQIVNDFQKGDIAEGYSVSREKKESFPLTVTSAQKNPTAFYLCASSIEGRAGQPQHFGDGTRLSIL.

This chain links TRBV9 with TRBJ2-2; D might be TRBD2 (6 bases). V was clipped by 4 bases and J by 1 base, with 14 bases between them. Per germline, CDR1 SGDLS and CDR2 YYNGEE. The CDR3 consists of 16 residues. CDR3 sequence (DNA): TGTGCCAGCAGCCCCAGCGTCGGGGGGAACACCGGGGAGCTGTTTTTT. Encoded protein: CASSPSVGGNTGELFF.

The CDR3, as DNA: TGCGCCAGCAGGGACCCGGGAGACAATCAGCCCCAGCATTTT. The encoded protein is CASRDPGDNQPQHF. The genes are TRBV10-2 and TRBJ1-5; D uncertain. CDR3 length: 14 residues. Trimming removed 6 bases from V and 3 bases from J, with 12 bases in between. Per germline, CDR1 WSHSY and CDR2 SAAADI.

Details on this clone: Other DNA sequences in this specimen translate into the identical CDR3. The V call is TRBV5-1, the J call TRBJ2-2, with a tentative D call TRBD2 (6 bases). The V and J ends lost 0 bases and 0 bases respectively, with 9 bases between them. The CDR3 is made up of 16 amino acids. From germline, CDR1 is SGHRS and CDR2 YFSETQ. CDR3 loop: CASSLVGGPNTGELFF. The CDR3 bases are TGCGCCAGCAGCTTGGTCGGGGGACCGAACACCGGGGAGCTGTTTTTT.

CDR3 in DNA: TGTGCCAGCAGCCAAGATCAGGGTGGAAACAATGAGCAGTTCTTC. This gives the protein CASSQDQGGNNEQFF. This sequence joins TRBV14 and TRBJ2-1; perhaps TRBD1 as D (5 bases). The CDR3 consists of 15 residues. Germline assignment: CDR1 SGHDN and CDR2 FVKESK. Trimming left V 0 bases short and J 5 bases short, with 11 bases between.

This clone was detected only once. The rearrangement joins TRBV24-1 to TRBJ2-3; TRBD2 might be the D (5 bases). This CDR3 contains 17 residues. Trimming pared 0 bases from V and 1 base from J, leaving 13 bases between. CDR1 and CDR2 from the germline V gene are KGHDR and SFDVKD. CDR3 residues: CATSDLRGRAGTDTQYF. For the CDR3, the DNA is TGTGCCACCAGTGATTTGCGGGGTAGGGCCGGCACAGATACGCAGTATTTT.

V is TRBV18 and J is TRBJ1-2; D remains unclear. The length of the CDR3 is 13 residues. Germline V lookup: CDR1 KGHSH, CDR2 LQKENI. Trimming left V 5 bases short and J 6 bases short, with 13 bases between. The CDR3 DNA follows: TGTGCCAGCTCATCAAACGGGGTTGATGGCTACACCTTC. It specifies CASSSNGVDGYTF.

The rearrangement uses TRBV5-5 and TRBJ2-3; D might be TRBD1 (6 bases). Germline V gene data show CDR1 as SGHKS and CDR2 as YYEKEE (reference sequence). CDR3 length equals 15 residues. With 1 base removed from V and 6 bases from J, the gap between germline ends came to 15 bases. In DNA, the CDR3 is TGTGCCAGCAGCTTGTCGTCCAGGGGTGGGGATACGCAGTATTTT. Translated: CASSLSSRGGDTQYF.

On this clone: An end of the junction differs from the germline gene, which may be a read error. This rearrangement joins TRBV7-7 to TRBJ1-5; D is unclear. This CDR3 has 13 residues. Germline loops: CDR1 SSHAT, CDR2 FNYEAQ (reference sequence). Here the CDR3 DNA reads TGTGCTAGCAGCTTAAGCCATGGTCAGCCCCAGCATTTT. Translating it yields CASSLSHGQPQHF.

This clone was detected ten times or more. The chain has TRBV4-1 and TRBJ2-2; the match to TRBD1 covers 8 bases. V lost 2 bases and J lost 2; bases outside the gene matches: 7. This CDR3 has 17 amino acids. From germline, CDR1 is MGHRA and CDR2 YSYEKL. CDR3 in amino acids: CASSQPGGQGNTGELFF. The CDR3 nucleotides read TGCGCCAGCAGCCAACCCGGCGGACAGGGAAACACCGGGGAGCTGTTTTTT.

The rearrangement joins TRBV10-3 to TRBJ1-2; no firm D call. The CDR3 spans 14 residues. The germline CDR1 and CDR2 sequences are ENHRY and SYGVKD. V lost 0 bases and J 0 bases, leaving 5 bases between the germline ends. CDR3: CAISESVANYGYTF. The CDR3 DNA is TGTGCCATCAGTGAGTCTGTAGCTAACTATGGCTACACCTTC.

This clone was detected ten times or more. The V call is TRBV7-8, the J call TRBJ2-2, with 11 bases lining up with TRBD2. The CDR3 is 18 amino acids. Per germline, CDR1 SGHVS and CDR2 FQNEAQ. The J segment lost 5 bases and the V segment lost 5 bases, leaving 13 bases of the junction unmatched. For the CDR3, the DNA is TGTGCCAGCAGCGCCACTATAGCGGGGGGGCGTAGAACCGGGGAGCTGTTTTTT. This encodes CASSATIAGGRRTGELFF.

This clone turned up a few times. This chain links TRBV5-1 with TRBJ2-5; possible D gene TRBD2, 6 bases. This CDR3 has 13 residues. CDR1 SGHRS and CDR2 YFSETQ come from the germline V gene. V dropped 4 bases and J dropped 6 bases, with 13 bases sitting between them. CDR3 nucleotide sequence: TGCGCCAGCAGCCAGACGGGGGAGCAGACCCAGTACTTC. It codes for CASSQTGEQTQYF. Based on the CDR3 plus reference TRBV5-1 and TRBJ2-5, the full variable domain is KAGVTQTPRYLIKTRGQQVTLSCSPISGHRSVSWYQQTPGQGLQFLFEYFSETQRNKGNFPGRFSGRQFSNSRSEMNVSTLELGDSALYLCASSQTGEQTQYFGPGTRLLVL.

Only a few counts were recorded for this clone. This chain links TRBV10-3 with TRBJ2-6; 8 positions agree with TRBD1. With V trimmed by 7 bases and J by 1 base, 9 bases remained unmatched. This CDR3 comprises 17 residues. From germline, CDR1 is ENHRY and CDR2 SYGVKD. CDR3 bases: TGTGCCATCACCTCCCAGGGGGCGAGATCTGGGGCCAACGTCCTGACTTTC. This translates into CAITSQGARSGANVLTF.

J is TRBJ1-2 and V is TRBV6-1; 7 bases fit TRBD1. CDR3 length: 13 residues. J gave up 11 bases and V 2 bases, and 8 bases lay outside the gene matches. Germline V gene data show CDR1 as MNHNS and CDR2 as SASEGT. CDR3 DNA sequence: TGTGCCAGCAGTGAAAGGGGGCGAGGGGTTTACACCTTC. Amino acid sequence: CASSERGRGVYTF.